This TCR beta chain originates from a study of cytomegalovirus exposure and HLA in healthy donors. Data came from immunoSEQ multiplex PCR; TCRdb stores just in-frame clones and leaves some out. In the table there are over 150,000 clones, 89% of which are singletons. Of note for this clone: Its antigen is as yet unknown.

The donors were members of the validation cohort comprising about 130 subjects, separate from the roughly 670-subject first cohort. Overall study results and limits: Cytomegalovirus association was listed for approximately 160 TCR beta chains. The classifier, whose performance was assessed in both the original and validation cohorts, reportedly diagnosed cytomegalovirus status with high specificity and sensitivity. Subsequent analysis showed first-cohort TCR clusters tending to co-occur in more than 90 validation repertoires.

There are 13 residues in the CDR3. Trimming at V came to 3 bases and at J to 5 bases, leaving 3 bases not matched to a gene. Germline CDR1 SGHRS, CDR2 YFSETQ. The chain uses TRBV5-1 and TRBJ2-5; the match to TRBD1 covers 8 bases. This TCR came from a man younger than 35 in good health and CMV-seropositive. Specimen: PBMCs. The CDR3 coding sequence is TGCGCCAGCAGCTCGACAGGGGATGAGACCCAGTACTTC. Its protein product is CASSSTGDETQYF.